These 16 T cell receptor beta chains originate from one sample sequenced in a study of regulatory T cells in long-lasting Graves disease. Sequencing libraries for TCR beta were prepared with iRepertoire HTBI primers and Arm-PCR of CDR3 regions. TCRdb reprocessed the multiplex PCR reads with MiXCR, giving one entry per CDR3 protein. This table has roughly 440,000 distinct CDR3 sequences, around 15% appearing once. Regarding time point: newly diagnosed GD, antithyroid drugs for less than 3 months. From RNA extracted from PBMCs, the TCR library was made. These records were also assigned to another study, of T cells in Graves' hyperthyroidism and ophthalmopathy.

The starting material was peripheral blood mononuclear cells (PBMCs), obtained at new diagnosis, from a patient treated with antithyroid drugs. The receptors originated from a woman under 30 with Graves disease.

Only a few counts were recorded for this clonotype. This chain connects TRBV4-2 to TRBJ1-1, with D maybe TRBD1 (5 bases). Trimming removed 1 base at V and 7 bases at J, with 16 bases between. This CDR3 comprises 15 residues. From germline, CDR1 is LGHNA and CDR2 YNFKEQ. The CDR3 DNA sequence: TGTGCCAGCAGCCAAGGGAAATTGGGGGAGGGTGAAGCTTTCTTT. It encodes CASSQGKLGEGEAFF.

The rearrangement links TRBV5-6 to TRBJ1-5, with TRBD1 matching over 8 bases. The CDR3 has 16 residues. The germline gives CDR1 SGHDT, CDR2 YYEEEE. The junction had 6 bases not matched to a gene; V was cut back by 2 bases and J by 2 bases. The CDR3 sequence is CASSFLQGGGNQPQHF. As DNA, the CDR3 is TGTGCCAGCAGCTTCCTACAGGGGGGTGGCAATCAGCCCCAGCATTTT.

J is TRBJ2-1 and V is TRBV7-3; TRBD2 matches 10 bases. V lost 7 bases, J lost 7 bases, and 19 bases stayed unmatched. The CDR3 sequence is 18 residues long. The germline V gene has CDR1 SGHTA and CDR2 FQGTGA. Written as DNA, the CDR3 is TGTGCCAGCATAGGTTCAGACAAAGCGGGAGGGCTAATAAATGAGCAGTTCTTC. As protein: CASIGSDKAGGLINEQFF.

With regard to this clonotype: A much larger clone is a single base away; this may be a read error. The chain joins TRBV6-9 to TRBJ2-1, with D unresolved. Germline CDR1 is MNHGY and CDR2 is SVAAGI. This CDR3 has 16 residues. This CDR3 is CASSYSKASSYNGQFF. DNA of the CDR3: TGTGCCAGCAGTTACTCGAAGGCGAGCTCCTACAATGGGCAGTTCTTC.

This clonotype was recorded many times. The CDR3 nucleotides are TGTGCCAGCAGCCCCGGGACTAGCGGGAGGAACGGGGAGCTGTTTTTT. The encoded protein is CASSPGTSGRNGELFF. The rearrangement joins TRBV5-4 to TRBJ2-2, with 15 bases matching TRBD2. The CDR3 is made up of 16 amino acids. J was trimmed by 7 bases and V by 4 bases; bases with no gene match: 5. Germline assignment: CDR1 SGHNT and CDR2 YYREEE (reference sequence).

This clonotype was recorded a few times. The V call is TRBV6-1, the J call TRBJ2-3, with 11 bases aligning to TRBD2. The V and J ends lost 6 bases and 2 bases, in that order; junction bases with no gene match: 16. This CDR3 comprises 19 residues. The germline CDR1 and CDR2 sequences are MNHNS and SASEGT. As DNA, the CDR3 is TGTGCCAGCAGGGACTTAGCGGGAGGGCCGGAGTTTTTCACAGATACGCAGTATTTT. Its protein product is CASRDLAGGPEFFTDTQYF.

V is TRBV6-1 and J is TRBJ2-1; D unresolved. V dropped 1 base and J dropped 10 bases, with 14 bases sitting between them. Germline-derived CDR1 and CDR2 are MNHNS and SASEGT. CDR3 length: 14 residues. The CDR3 reads CASSEVYPSNEQFF. CDR3 nucleotide sequence: TGTGCCAGCAGTGAAGTCTACCCAAGTAACGAGCAGTTCTTC.

The chain employs TRBV29-1 and TRBJ2-7; D ambiguous. The CDR3 runs to 11 residues. Germline values: CDR1 SQVTM, CDR2 ANQGSEA. V lost 3 bases and J 3 bases, leaving 6 bases between the germline ends. CDR3 in amino acids: CSVETFYEQYF. In DNA, the CDR3 is TGCAGCGTTGAGACTTTCTACGAGCAGTACTTC.

This clonotype was observed many times. This chain uses TRBV28 with TRBJ2-7; weak D call: TRBD2 (6 bases). The CDR3 runs to 15 residues. Germline CDR1 MDHEN, CDR2 SYDVKM. Trimming pared 7 bases from V and 0 bases from J, leaving 16 bases between. CDR3 DNA: TGTGCCAGCACCGATAAGGCCGGGGGCTCCTACGAGCAGTACTTC. It is translated as CASTDKAGGSYEQYF.

The table lists this clonotype with a few counts. V usage is TRBV4-2 and J usage is TRBJ1-5; 8 bases align to TRBD1. Germline trimming cut 3 bases from V and 5 bases from J; bases unmatched to any gene: 3. The CDR3 runs to 14 residues. The germline gives CDR1 LGHNA, CDR2 YNFKEQ. The CDR3 protein is CASSQTGAYQPQHF. The CDR3, as DNA: TGTGCCAGCAGCCAGACAGGGGCTTATCAGCCCCAGCATTTT.

The chain combines TRBV15 with TRBJ2-7; D unresolved. The CDR3 has 13 amino acids. CDR1 LNHNV and CDR2 YYDKDF come from the germline V gene (reference sequence). V lost 8 bases and J lost 2, with 13 bases in between. CDR3 loop: CATLFSTAYEQYF. CDR3 coding DNA: TGTGCCACCCTTTTCTCTACAGCCTACGAGCAGTACTTC.

This clonotype was counted at least ten times. V gene TRBV5-1 combines with J gene TRBJ2-5, with 9 nucleotides matching TRBD2. Looked up from germline, CDR1 is SGHRS and CDR2 is YFSETQ. V was clipped by 2 bases and J by 5 bases; unmatched bases: 7. This CDR3 has 15 amino acids. The chain's CDR3 is CASSLVSGRDETQYF. The CDR3 coding sequence is TGCGCCAGCAGCTTAGTTAGCGGGAGAGATGAGACCCAGTACTTC.

This clonotype was counted at least ten times. V usage is TRBV7-2 and J usage is TRBJ2-7; D ambiguous. Germline values: CDR1 SGHTA, CDR2 FQGNSA. The CDR3 runs to 13 residues. Between the trimmed V and J ends, which lost 1 base and 4 bases, there was a span of 8 bases. CDR3 in DNA: TGTGCCAGCAGCTTAGAGGTGATGTACGAGCAGTACTTC. This codes for CASSLEVMYEQYF.

This clonotype occurred a few times. V gene TRBV4-1 combines with J gene TRBJ1-1; 8 bases align to TRBD1. The trim removed 8 bases at V and 2 bases at J, leaving 4 bases unmatched. This CDR3 has 13 residues. Germline values: CDR1 MGHRA, CDR2 YSYEKL. The CDR3 is CASRQGSNTEAFF. The CDR3 DNA reads as TGCGCCAGCCGACAGGGGTCAAACACTGAAGCTTTCTTT.

This clonotype has ten or more counts. The genes are TRBV28 and TRBJ1-2; perhaps TRBD1 as D (6 bases). Per the germline V gene, CDR1 is MDHEN and CDR2 is SYDVKM. The CDR3 sequence is 14 residues long. The V end lost 2 bases, the J end lost 4 bases, and 11 bases lay between the germline ends. DNA for the CDR3: TGTGCCAGCAGTTTAACGGACAGTAGCTATGGCTACACCTTC. It is translated as CASSLTDSSYGYTF.

This clonotype came up a few times. The rearrangement joins TRBV29-1 to TRBJ2-6; D ambiguous. The V gene's germline CDR1 is SQVTM and CDR2 ANQGSEA. This CDR3 comprises 15 residues. V was trimmed by 6 bases and J by 4 bases, leaving 16 bases between them. The CDR3 DNA is TGCAGCGTGGCAAACAGTTTTCAGGGGGCCAACGTCCTGACTTTC. Its translation is CSVANSFQGANVLTF.